The rows below give T cell receptor beta chains drawn from one sample of a study of Ad26.COV2.S vaccination and SARS-CoV-2 variants. Assay used: immunoSEQ multiplex PCR; TCRdb lists only in-frame clones, some missing. The profile shows 510,000 or so clones, roughly 85% of them singletons. Source: peripheral blood, taken in a trial of Ad26.COV2.S vaccine versus placebo. The receptors were sampled from a person between 18 and 60 years old who received the Ad26.COV2.S COVID-19 vaccine or a placebo. CDR3s include the opening cysteine and the closing phenylalanine or tryptophan. The D gene is left open where the match is weak. Clone size is given for some rows only: seen once, a few or many times, or a class if the clone is expanded.

>TRBJ2-5|NA|NA|TRBV7-8
CASSSTGETQYF
TGTGCCAGCAGTTCGACCGGGGAGACCCAGTACTTC
>TRBJ2-5|TRBD2|NA|TRBV5-1
CASSISGSMETQYF
TGCGCCAGCAGCATTAGCGGGAGTATGGAGACCCAGTACTTC
>TRBJ2-3|NA|NA|TRBV6-2/TRBV6-3
CASSPWGGGPPHGADTQYF
TGTGCCAGCAGTCCCTGGGGGGGCGGGCCCCCCCATGGCGCAGATACGCAGTATTTT
>TRBJ2-5|NA|NA|TRBV5-1
CASSPGLLGETQYF
TGCGCCAGCAGCCCTGGACTACTCGGGGAGACCCAGTACTTC
>TRBJ2-7|NA|NA|TRBV5-1
CASSLRAGSGGEQYF
TGCGCCAGCAGCTTGCGGGCCGGGAGTGGTGGGGAGCAGTACTTC
>TRBJ1-2|TRBD1|NA|TRBV15
CATSLDRGYGYTF
TGTGCCACCAGCCTCGACAGGGGTTATGGCTACACCTTC
>TRBJ2-2|TRBD2|NA|TRBV4-2
CASSHEPTGLAGMNTGELFF
TGTGCCAGCAGCCACGAGCCCACGGGACTAGCGGGGATGAACACCGGGGAGCTGTTTTTT
>TRBJ1-1|NA|NA|TRBV7-9
CASSGMNTEAFF
TGTGCCAGCAGCGGGATGAACACTGAAGCTTTCTTT
>TRBJ2-2|NA|NA|TRBV5-5
CASSLGQGSGELFF
TGTGCCAGCAGCTTGGGGCAGGGGTCCGGGGAGCTGTTTTTT
>TRBJ2-5|TRBD2|NA|TRBV2
CASIATSGNGETQYF
TGTGCCAGCATTGCGACTAGCGGGAATGGGGAGACCCAGTACTTC
>TRBJ2-7|NA|NA|TRBV3-1/TRBV3-2
CASSQNSHEQYF
TGTGCCAGCAGTCAAAATTCTCACGAGCAGTACTTC
>TRBJ2-1|NA|NA|TRBV12-3/TRBV12-4
CASSLGPYNEQFF
TGTGCCAGCAGTTTGGGTCCCTACAATGAGCAGTTCTTC
>TRBJ1-4|NA|NA|TRBV7-9
CASSLDGGSNEKLFF
TGTGCCAGCAGCTTAGACGGAGGGTCCAATGAAAAACTGTTTTTT
>TRBJ1-1|TRBD1|once|TRBV4-3
CASSQDHRGPNTEAFF
TGCGCCAGCAGCCAAGATCACAGGGGGCCGAACACTGAAGCTTTCTTT
>TRBJ1-2|NA|NA|TRBV6-1
CASSDRGGYTF
TGTGCCAGCAGTGATCGAGGTGGCTACACCTTC
>TRBJ1-5|NA|NA|TRBV6-6
CASSYTRDGGPQHF
TGTGCCAGCAGTTACACGCGGGATGGAGGGCCCCAGCATTTT
>TRBJ1-2|NA|NA|TRBV28
CASSWTNYGYTF
TGTGCCAGCAGTTGGACTAACTATGGCTACACCTTC
>TRBJ1-1|NA|NA|TRBV27
CASSLGTEAFF
TGTGCCAGCAGTTTAGGGACTGAAGCTTTCTTT
>TRBJ1-5|NA|NA|TRBV28
CASSYLSNQPQHF
TGTGCCAGCAGTTACCTTAGCAATCAGCCCCAGCATTTT
>TRBJ1-1|NA|NA|TRBV19
CASSMVTNTEAFF
TGTGCCAGTAGTATGGTCACCAACACTGAAGCTTTCTTT
>TRBJ2-1|NA|few|TRBV24-1
CATEGGGGNEQFF
TGTGCCACCGAGGGGGGGGGCGGCAATGAGCAGTTCTTC
>TRBJ2-1|NA|NA|TRBV13
CASSLYQGGNEQFF
TGTGCCAGCAGCTTATATCAGGGTGGGAATGAGCAGTTCTTC
>TRBJ1-1|TRBD1|once|TRBV15
CATSRDDRGLAEAFF
TGTGCCACCAGCAGGGATGACAGGGGGCTCGCCGAAGCTTTCTTT
>TRBJ2-1|NA|NA|TRBV19
CASSIGRISSYNEQFF
TGTGCCAGTAGTATAGGTAGGATTAGCTCCTACAATGAGCAGTTCTTC
>TRBJ2-7|NA|NA|TRBV28
CASTGAGQPSRYEQYF
TGTGCCAGCACCGGTGCGGGCCAGCCCAGCCGCTACGAGCAGTACTTC
>TRBJ1-2|NA|NA|TRBV10-3
CAITGVQNYGYTF
TGTGCCATCACCGGCGTACAAAACTATGGCTACACCTTC
>TRBJ2-7|TRBD2|once|TRBV3-1/TRBV3-2
CASSQDRVAGGGIEQYF
TGTGCCAGCAGCCAAGATCGAGTAGCGGGAGGGGGGATCGAGCAGTACTTC
>TRBJ2-1|NA|NA|TRBV5-4
CASSDVFASHRRDEQFF
TGTGCCAGCAGCGACGTTTTCGCTAGCCACCGCAGGGATGAGCAGTTCTTC
>TRBJ1-1|NA|NA|TRBV15
CATSREELISLRDTEAFF
TGTGCCACCAGCAGAGAGGAGTTAATATCTCTGAGGGACACTGAAGCTTTCTTT
>TRBJ1-1|TRBD1|NA|TRBV7-9
CASSLGGTGDTEAFF
TGTGCCAGCAGCTTAGGAGGGACAGGGGACACTGAAGCTTTCTTT
>TRBJ1-6|NA|NA|TRBV7-9
CASSDGGYGDSPLHF
TGTGCCAGCAGCGACGGGGGATATGGGGATTCACCCCTCCACTTT
>TRBJ2-2|TRBD1|once|TRBV5-1
CASSPLGTDTGELFF
TGCGCCAGCAGCCCCCTTGGGACAGACACCGGGGAGCTGTTTTTT
>TRBJ2-7|NA|NA|TRBV2
CASTEGPRQGPLLYEQYF
TGTGCCAGCACCGAGGGGCCCCGCCAGGGTCCCCTTTTGTACGAGCAGTACTTC
>TRBJ1-2|NA|few|TRBV3-1/TRBV3-2
CASSQSIYGYTF
TGTGCCAGCAGCCAATCTATCTATGGCTACACCTTC
>TRBJ2-3|NA|once|TRBV24-1
CATSDRDPGGRAQYF
TGTGCCACCAGTGATAGGGACCCAGGTGGACGGGCGCAGTATTTT
>TRBJ2-1|NA|NA|TRBV28
CASRGPQTINEQFF
TGTGCCAGCAGGGGACCCCAAACGATCAATGAGCAGTTCTTC
>TRBJ1-2|TRBD1|NA|TRBV5-1
CASSLAGTGVGGYTF
TGCGCCAGCAGCTTGGCTGGGACAGGGGTTGGTGGCTACACCTTC
>TRBJ1-2|NA|NA|TRBV28
CASSRLGGAGNGYTF
TGTGCCAGCAGTCGCCTTGGGGGCGCAGGCAATGGCTACACCTTC
>TRBJ1-2|TRBD1|NA|TRBV6-5
CASSQGRDRGGGYTF
TGTGCCAGCAGTCAGGGACGGGACAGGGGTGGTGGCTACACCTTC
>TRBJ1-5|TRBD1|NA|TRBV6-5
CASSYSWTGEQPQHF
TGTGCCAGCAGTTACTCTTGGACAGGCGAGCAGCCCCAGCATTTT